Presented here are 8 T cell receptor beta chains from one specimen sequenced in a study of response to subunit inactivated influenza vaccine. TCRdb recomputed calls from the RT-PCR reads with MiXCR, one row per CDR3 protein. In the table there are about 520,000 distinct CDR3 sequences, approximately 7.7% of which are singletons. The specimen comprised PBMCs from blood, sampled around 25 months after vaccination. Receptor source: a man between 50 and 70 years old who received an inactivated influenza vaccine.

The CDR3 sequence: CASSLTAGGYSYEQYF. CDR3 bases: TGTGCCAGCAGTTTGACCGCAGGGGGTTATTCCTACGAGCAGTACTTC. The rearrangement uses TRBV28 and TRBJ2-7; 7 bases are a match to TRBD1. Germline loops: CDR1 MDHEN, CDR2 SYDVKM. The CDR3 is made up of 16 amino acids. With V trimmed by 3 bases and J by 1 base, 9 bases remained unmatched.

This clonotype turned up a few times. The gene calls are TRBV12-3 or TRBV12-4 and TRBJ2-7; D not certain. CDR3 length equals 13 residues. Trimming took 2 bases from V and 7 from J, leaving 12 bases between them. CDR3 protein: CASSLNPPDEQYF. As DNA, the CDR3 is TGTGCCAGCAGTTTAAACCCCCCGGATGAGCAGTACTTC.

This clonotype was detected ten times or more. The chain has TRBV7-8 and TRBJ1-1; D is possibly TRBD1 (6 bases). Deletions cut 4 bases from V and 5 bases from J, with 14 bases between. Germline values: CDR1 SGHVS, CDR2 FQNEAQ. The CDR3 is 14 amino acids. Here the CDR3 reads CASSSYRDATEAFF. The CDR3 DNA follows: TGTGCCAGCAGCTCGTACAGGGACGCGACTGAAGCTTTCTTT.

This clonotype was found many times. This chain uses TRBV10-3 with TRBJ2-5; D is possibly TRBD2 (5 bases). In germline, CDR1 is ENHRY, CDR2 SYGVKD. This CDR3 has 14 residues. V was trimmed by 3 bases and J by 2 bases, leaving 10 bases between them. CDR3 amino acids: CAISDRGNQETQYF. In DNA, the CDR3 is TGTGCCATCAGTGATCGGGGAAATCAAGAGACCCAGTACTTC.

This clonotype was observed a few times. The rearrangement uses TRBV29-1 and TRBJ1-1; 7 bases fit TRBD1. The CDR3 has 13 residues. The germline gives CDR1 SQVTM, CDR2 ANQGSEA. J lost 6 bases, V lost 6 bases, and 10 bases had no gene match. CDR3 protein: CSVSGGRGSEAFF. DNA of the CDR3: TGCAGCGTATCAGGGGGGCGCGGTTCTGAAGCTTTCTTT.

This clonotype came up a few times. This sequence joins TRBV7-6 and TRBJ1-1, with D maybe TRBD1 (5 bases). From germline, CDR1 is SGHVS and CDR2 FNYEAQ. V lost 0 bases, J lost 6 bases, and 14 bases lay in between. The CDR3 is made up of 15 amino acids. The CDR3 DNA sequence: TGTGCCAGCAGCTTAGCGCCCCAGGGCCACCCTGAAGCTTTCTTT. Translated, it gives CASSLAPQGHPEAFF.

This clonotype occurred a few times. The rearrangement joins TRBV25-1 to TRBJ2-2; no clear D gene. Germline lookup yields CDR1 MGHDK and CDR2 SYGVNS. The CDR3 is made up of 13 amino acids. Trimming removed 5 bases at V and 4 bases at J, with 8 bases between. The CDR3: CASSWQFTGELFF. DNA for the CDR3: TGTGCCAGCAGTTGGCAGTTCACCGGGGAGCTGTTTTTT.

This clonotype was counted only a few times. This chain connects TRBV20-1 to TRBJ1-2; TRBD1 aligns across 9 bases. Germline V gives CDR1 DFQATT, CDR2 SNEGSKA (reference sequence). There are 15 residues in the CDR3. With 3 bases clipped from V and 3 bases from J, the junction kept 8 bases outside the gene matches. This CDR3 reads CSARRGDRAYYGYTF. As DNA, the CDR3 is TGCAGTGCTAGGAGGGGGGACAGGGCATACTATGGCTACACCTTC.